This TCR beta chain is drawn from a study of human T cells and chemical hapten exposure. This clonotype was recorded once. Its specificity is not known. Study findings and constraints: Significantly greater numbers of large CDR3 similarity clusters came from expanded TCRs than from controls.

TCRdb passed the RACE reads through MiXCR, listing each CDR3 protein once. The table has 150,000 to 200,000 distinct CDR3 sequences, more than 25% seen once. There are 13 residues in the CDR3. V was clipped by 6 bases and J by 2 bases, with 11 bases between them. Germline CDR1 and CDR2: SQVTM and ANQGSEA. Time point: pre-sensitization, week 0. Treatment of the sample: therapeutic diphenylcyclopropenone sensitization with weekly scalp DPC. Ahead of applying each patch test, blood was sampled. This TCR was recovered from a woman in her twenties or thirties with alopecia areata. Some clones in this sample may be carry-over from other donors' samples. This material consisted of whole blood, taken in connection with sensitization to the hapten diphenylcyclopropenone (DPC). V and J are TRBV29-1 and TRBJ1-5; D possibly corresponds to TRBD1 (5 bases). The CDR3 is CSVITGGNQPQHF. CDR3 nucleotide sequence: TGCAGCGTGATAACAGGAGGCAATCAGCCCCAGCATTTT. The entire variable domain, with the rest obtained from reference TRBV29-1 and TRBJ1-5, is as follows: SAVISQKPSRDICQRGTSLTIQCQVDSQVTMMFWYRQQPGQSLTLIATANQGSEATYESGFVIDKFPISRPNLTFSTLTVSNMSPEDSSIYLCSVITGGNQPQHFGDGTRLSIL.